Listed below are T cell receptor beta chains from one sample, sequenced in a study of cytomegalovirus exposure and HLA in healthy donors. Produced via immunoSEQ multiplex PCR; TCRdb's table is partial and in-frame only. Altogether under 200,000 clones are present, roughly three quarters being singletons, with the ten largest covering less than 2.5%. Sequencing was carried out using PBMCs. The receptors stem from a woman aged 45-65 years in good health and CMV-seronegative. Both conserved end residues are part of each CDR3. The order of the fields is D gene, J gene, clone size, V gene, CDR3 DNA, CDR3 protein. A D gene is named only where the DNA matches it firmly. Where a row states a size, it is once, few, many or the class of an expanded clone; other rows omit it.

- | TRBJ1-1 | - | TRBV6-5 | TGTGCCAGCAGGAGGGGACTTACTTCTGAAGCTTTCTTT | CASRRGLTSEAFF
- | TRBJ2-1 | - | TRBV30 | TGTGCCTGGAGTGTCCTGGGGCCGAATGAGCAGTTCTTC | CAWSVLGPNEQFF
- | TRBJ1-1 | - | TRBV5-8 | TGTGCCAGCAGCAGGGACATTGAAGCTTTCTTT | CASSRDIEAFF
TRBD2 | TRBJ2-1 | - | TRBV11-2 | TGTGCCAGCAGCTCCAAGAGAGGACTAGCTGTTACCGATGAGCAGTTCTTC | CASSSKRGLAVTDEQFF
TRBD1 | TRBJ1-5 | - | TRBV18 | TGTGCCAGCTCACCGGACAGGATCAATCAGCCCCAGCATTTT | CASSPDRINQPQHF
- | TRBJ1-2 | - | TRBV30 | TGTGCCTGGAGTGTAGTGCCAGGGCCTAACTATGGCTACACCTTC | CAWSVVPGPNYGYTF
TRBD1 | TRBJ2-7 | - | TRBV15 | TGTGCCACCAGCAGAGACCGACAGGGTAACTTTGACGAGCAGTACTTC | CATSRDRQGNFDEQYF
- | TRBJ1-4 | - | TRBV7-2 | TGTGCCAGCAGCCGGGTTCCACAGGAAGGCGAAAAACTGTTTTTT | CASSRVPQEGEKLFF
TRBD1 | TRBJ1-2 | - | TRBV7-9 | TGTTCCAGCAGCTTAGACAGGGTTGGTGGCTACACCTTC | CSSSLDRVGGYTF
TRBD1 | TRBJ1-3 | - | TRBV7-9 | TGTGCCAGCAGCTTAGCCGGGGCAGGGGGACTCTCTGGAAACACCATATATTTT | CASSLAGAGGLSGNTIYF
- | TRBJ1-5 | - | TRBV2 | TGTGCCAGCAATGGGGGGTTCCGGAGCAATCAGCCCCAGCATTTT | CASNGGFRSNQPQHF
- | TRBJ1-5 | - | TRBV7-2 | TGTGCCAGCAGCGTGTGGGGGGGTCAGCCCCAGCATTTT | CASSVWGGQPQHF
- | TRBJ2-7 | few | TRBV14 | TGTGCCAGCAGCCGTCGGGACACCTCCTACGAGCAGTACTTC | CASSRRDTSYEQYF
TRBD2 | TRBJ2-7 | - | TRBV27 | TGTGCCAGCGGACTAGCGGGAAGCTCCTACGAGCAGTACTTC | CASGLAGSSYEQYF
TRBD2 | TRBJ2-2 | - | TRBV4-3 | TGCGCCAGCAGCCCCGGGACTAGCGGGAACACCGGGGAGCTGTTTTTT | CASSPGTSGNTGELFF
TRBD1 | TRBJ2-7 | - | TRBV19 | TGTGCCAGTGCCGCGTGGGGGACAGCCTACGAGCAGTACTTC | CASAAWGTAYEQYF
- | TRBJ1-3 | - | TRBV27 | TGTGCCAGCAGTTTAACGGGTATACACTCTGGAAACACCATATATTTT | CASSLTGIHSGNTIYF
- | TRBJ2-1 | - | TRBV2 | TGTGCCAGCAGTGACCTGCGGGACAATGAGCAGTTCTTC | CASSDLRDNEQFF
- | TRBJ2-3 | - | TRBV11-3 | TGTGCCAGCAGCTTATCTGGGACAACCAGCACAGATACGCAGTATTTT | CASSLSGTTSTDTQYF
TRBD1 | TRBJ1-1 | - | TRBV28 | TGTGCCAGCAGTTTTATGGGGACAGGAAGCCGGATGAACACTGAAGCTTTCTTT | CASSFMGTGSRMNTEAFF
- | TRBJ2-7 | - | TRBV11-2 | TGTGCCAGCAGCTTAGTTTCCCGGACACGGAACCCCTACGAGCAGTACTTC | CASSLVSRTRNPYEQYF
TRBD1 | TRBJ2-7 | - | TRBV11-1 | TGTGCCAGCAGCTTAAAGACAGGGGAACCTTCAATCCATTACGAGCAGTACTTC | CASSLKTGEPSIHYEQYF
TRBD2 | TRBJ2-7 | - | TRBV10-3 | TGTGCCATCAGTGACGAAGGACTAGCGGGAGGAGGCGAGCAGTACTTC | CAISDEGLAGGGEQYF
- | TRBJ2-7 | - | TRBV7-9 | TGTTCCAGCAGCTTAGAAGGGGGAACCTACGAGCAGTACTTC | CSSSLEGGTYEQYF
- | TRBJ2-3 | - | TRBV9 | TGTGCCAGCAGCGTAAAAGGAGGCGGACGAGAGTATTTT | CASSVKGGGREYF
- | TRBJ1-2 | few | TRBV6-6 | TGTGCCAGCAGCAGGGACATTGATGGCTACACCTTC | CASSRDIDGYTF
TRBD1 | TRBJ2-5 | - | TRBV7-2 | TGTGCCAGCAGCTTAGTAACTACCGACAGGGGGTACGGTCAAGAGACCCAGTACTTC | CASSLVTTDRGYGQETQYF
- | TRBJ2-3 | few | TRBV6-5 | TGTGCCAGCAGTTACTCGACTTGGAGAGATACGCAGTATTTT | CASSYSTWRDTQYF
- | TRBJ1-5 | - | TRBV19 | TGTGCCAGTAGTGAAACGACAGGTAGGAGCAATCAGCCCCAGCATTTT | CASSETTGRSNQPQHF
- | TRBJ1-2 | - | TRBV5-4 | TGTGCCAGCAGCTTGGACAGGGACTATGGCTACACCTTC | CASSLDRDYGYTF
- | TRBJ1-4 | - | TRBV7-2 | TGTGCCAGCAGCTTAGTCGGGGGGTGGCCTGAAAAACTGTTTTTT | CASSLVGGWPEKLFF
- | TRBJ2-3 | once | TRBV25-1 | TGTGCCAGCACCGGGGGACCAGATACGCAGTATTTT | CASTGGPDTQYF
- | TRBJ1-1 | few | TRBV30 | TGTGCCTGGAGTGTTAAGGCAGGGGTGGGGAACACTGAAGCTTTCTTT | CAWSVKAGVGNTEAFF
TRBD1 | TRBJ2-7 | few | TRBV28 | TGTGCCAGTGCACTACAGGGGCCCTACGAGCAGTACTTC | CASALQGPYEQYF
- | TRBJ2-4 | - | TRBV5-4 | TGTGCCAGCAGCACGAGGACAGAAAACATTCAGTACTTC | CASSTRTENIQYF
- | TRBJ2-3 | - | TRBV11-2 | TGTGCCAGCAGCCAAAGCGGCACAGATACGCAGTATTTT | CASSQSGTDTQYF
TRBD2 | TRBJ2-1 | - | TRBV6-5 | TGTGCCAGCAGCCCCAGGGGACTAGCGAACAATGAGCAGTTCTTC | CASSPRGLANNEQFF
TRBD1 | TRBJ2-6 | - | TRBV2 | TGTGCCAGCAGTGGTCTGACAGGGTACTCTGGGGCCAACGTCCTGACTTTC | CASSGLTGYSGANVLTF
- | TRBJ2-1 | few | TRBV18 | TGTGCCAGCTCACCAACGATCCTGAGCTCCTACAATGAGCAGTTCTTC | CASSPTILSSYNEQFF
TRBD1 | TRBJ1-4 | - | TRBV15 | TGTGCCACCAGCAGTCCTGCCGGGACAGGGAAGGAAAAACTGTTTTTT | CATSSPAGTGKEKLFF
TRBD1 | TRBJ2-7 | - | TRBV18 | TGTGCCAGCTCACCAGCCCGCAACGGGACAGGGGGGTCCTACGAGCAGTACTTC | CASSPARNGTGGSYEQYF
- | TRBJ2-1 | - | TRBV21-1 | TGTGCCAGCTCCAGGCCCCACAATGAGCAGTTCTTC | CASSRPHNEQFF
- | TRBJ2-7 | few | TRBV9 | TGTGCCAGCAGCGCAGCGACAGGCCTTATGGACCCCTACGAGCAGTACTTC | CASSAATGLMDPYEQYF
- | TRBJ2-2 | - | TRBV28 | TGTGCCAGCAGTTTAGTTCAGAACACCGGGGAGCTGTTTTTT | CASSLVQNTGELFF
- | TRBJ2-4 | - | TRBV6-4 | TGTGCCAGCAGTGACAACTACGCCAAAAACATTCAGTACTTC | CASSDNYAKNIQYF
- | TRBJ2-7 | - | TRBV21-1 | TGTGCCAGCAGCACCCCTCCTCCCTACGAGCAGTACTTC | CASSTPPPYEQYF
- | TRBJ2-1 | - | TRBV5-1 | TGCGCCAGCAGCTTTAACCAGTTCAATGAGCAGTTCTTC | CASSFNQFNEQFF
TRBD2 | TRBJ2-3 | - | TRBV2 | TGTGCCAGCAGGGGGACTAGCGGCACAGATACGCAGTATTTT | CASRGTSGTDTQYF
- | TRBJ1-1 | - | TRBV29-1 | TGCAGCGTTGAGTTTAACATGAACACTGAAGCTTTCTTT | CSVEFNMNTEAFF
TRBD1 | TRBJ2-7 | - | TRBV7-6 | TGTGCCAGCAGCTTCGGGACAGGGGGAACATTTTCCTACGAGCAGTACTTC | CASSFGTGGTFSYEQYF
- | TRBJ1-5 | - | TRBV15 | TGTGCCACCAGCAGAGACCGGGGATATAGCAATCAGCCCCAGCATTTT | CATSRDRGYSNQPQHF
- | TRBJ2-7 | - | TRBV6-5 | TGTGCCAGCATGATACCCCAGGGTGCCTACGAGCAGTACTTC | CASMIPQGAYEQYF
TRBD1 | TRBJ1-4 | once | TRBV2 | TGTGCCAGCAAAAGGGACAGGGGTGGTGAAAAACTGTTTTTT | CASKRDRGGEKLFF